A selection of T cell receptor beta chains follows, all from one sample in a study of cytomegalovirus exposure and HLA in healthy donors. The protocol was immunoSEQ multiplex PCR, while the TCRdb copy is restricted to in-frame clones and leaves out a portion. The table lists 130,000 or so clones, approximately 67% of them singletons, with 6.5% in the top ten. Sequenced material: PBMCs. The source of these receptors is a woman aged 60-75 years in good health and CMV-seronegative. Each CDR3 is given with its conserved first and last residue. D genes are given only for firm matches. Expanded clones are given a class, and other clones once, few, many or no size at all.

d_gene,abundance,j_gene,v_gene,CDR3aa,CDR3nt
.,.,TRBJ1-1,TRBV11-2,CASRPTGGTEAFF,TGTGCCAGCAGACCGACCGGGGGTACTGAAGCTTTCTTT
.,.,TRBJ2-3,TRBV5-4,CASSFRGTSTDTQYF,TGTGCCAGCAGCTTTCGAGGGACTAGCACAGATACGCAGTATTTT
TRBD1,.,TRBJ2-7,TRBV13,CASSEGQDVYEQYF,TGTGCCAGCAGCGAAGGACAGGACGTTTACGAGCAGTACTTC
TRBD1,.,TRBJ1-2,TRBV10-3,CAISATRDSYGYTF,TGTGCCATCAGTGCCACCCGGGACAGCTATGGCTACACCTTC
TRBD1,.,TRBJ2-7,TRBV2,CASGMDRAEQYF,TGTGCCAGCGGAATGGACAGGGCCGAGCAGTACTTC
.,.,TRBJ2-1,TRBV18,CASSPEYNEQFF,TGTGCCAGCTCACCGGAGTACAATGAGCAGTTCTTC
.,.,TRBJ1-1,TRBV6-1,CASSESRGTEAFF,TGTGCCAGCAGTGAATCAAGGGGCACTGAAGCTTTCTTT
.,.,TRBJ2-3,TRBV18,CASSPPVGQGPSTDTQYF,TGTGCCAGCTCACCACCGGTCGGGCAGGGGCCCAGCACAGATACGCAGTATTTT
.,few,TRBJ2-3,TRBV7-2,CASSLDPGETDTQYF,TGTGCCAGCAGCTTAGATCCAGGGGAGACAGATACGCAGTATTTT
.,few,TRBJ1-1,TRBV21-1,CAQNRENTEAFF,TGTGCCCAAAACAGGGAGAACACTGAAGCTTTCTTT
.,.,TRBJ2-3,TRBV4-3,CASSLPGTDTQYF,TGCGCCAGCAGCCTACCGGGCACAGATACGCAGTATTTT
TRBD2,few,TRBJ2-3,TRBV19,CASSRQGPRLAGATDTQYF,TGTGCCAGTAGTCGACAGGGCCCGAGACTAGCGGGAGCCACAGATACGCAGTATTTT
TRBD1,few,TRBJ2-5,TRBV5-1,CASSSGGQAQETQYF,TGCGCCAGCAGCTCAGGAGGACAGGCCCAAGAGACCCAGTACTTC
TRBD1,.,TRBJ2-3,TRBV9,CASSVGGGPLGDTQYF,TGTGCCAGCAGCGTAGGAGGGGGCCCCTTAGGGGATACGCAGTATTTT
.,.,TRBJ1-5,TRBV6-6,CASSYTGNNQPQHF,TGTGCCAGCAGTTACACAGGGAACAATCAGCCCCAGCATTTT
.,.,TRBJ1-6,TRBV10-3,CAISGQDSYNSPLHF,TGTGCCATCAGTGGGCAGGACTCCTATAATTCACCCCTCCACTTT
.,.,TRBJ2-3,TRBV6-4,CASRFRGITDTQYF,TGTGCCAGCAGATTTCGGGGGATCACAGATACGCAGTATTTT
.,few,TRBJ2-3,TRBV28,CASRPTWTDSTDTQYF,TGTGCCAGCAGGCCGACCTGGACAGATAGCACAGATACGCAGTATTTT
TRBD1,.,TRBJ2-1,TRBV28,CASSPPRGSYNEQFF,TGTGCCAGCAGTCCGCCCAGGGGGTCCTACAATGAGCAGTTCTTC
.,.,TRBJ2-1,TRBV7-8,CASSPDTALGNEQFF,TGTGCCAGCAGCCCGGACACGGCTTTAGGAAATGAGCAGTTCTTC
TRBD1,.,TRBJ1-1,TRBV9,CASSATTGAGTEAFF,TGTGCCAGCAGCGCAACGACAGGGGCGGGGACTGAAGCTTTCTTT
.,few,TRBJ1-1,TRBV19,CASTQGLFTEAFF,TGTGCCAGTACCCAGGGTTTATTCACTGAAGCTTTCTTT
.,.,TRBJ1-5,TRBV6-6,CASWSGFNQPQHF,TGTGCCAGCTGGAGCGGCTTCAATCAGCCCCAGCATTTT
.,.,TRBJ2-7,TRBV29-1,CSVGPTALPPYEQYF,TGCAGCGTTGGTCCTACCGCCTTACCGCCCTACGAGCAGTACTTC
.,.,TRBJ2-3,TRBV7-6,CASSLAQFGQGVATQYF,TGTGCCAGCAGCTTAGCGCAGTTTGGGCAGGGCGTGGCGACGCAGTATTTT
.,.,TRBJ2-2,TRBV7-9,CASSFGQGGNTGELFF,TGTGCCAGCAGCTTCGGCCAGGGAGGGAACACCGGGGAGCTGTTTTTT
.,.,TRBJ1-1,TRBV9,CASSGIDRYLNTEAFF,TGTGCCAGCAGCGGAATCGACAGATATCTGAACACTGAAGCTTTCTTT
.,.,TRBJ1-3,TRBV6-6,CASRVTGTPGNTIYF,TGTGCCAGTAGGGTTACAGGGACCCCTGGAAACACCATATATTTT
.,.,TRBJ1-6,TRBV25-1,CASSGGAYNSPLHF,TGTGCCAGCAGTGGCGGGGCCTATAATTCACCCCTCCACTTT